This TCR beta chain was sequenced in a study of T cell responses to AZD1222 COVID-19 vaccine. Overall study results and limits: Of the AZD1222 recipients, only six or seven were seropositive at baseline. Unmutated regions of variants are reportedly targeted by nearly half of spike-specific TCRs.

The junction had 12 bases not matched to a gene; V was cut back by 3 bases and J by 5 bases. Per the germline V gene, CDR1 is LNHDA and CDR2 is SQIVND (reference sequence). The CDR3 consists of 17 residues. As concerns this clone: Its matching antigen is unknown.

Profiled with immunoSEQ multiplex PCR; TCRdb holds only in-frame clones, not every one. The sample lists 150,000 or so clones; 85% to 95% were seen once. This chain connects TRBV19 to TRBJ1-4, with 7 bases matching TRBD1. The receptor's source is an adult in good health. The source was peripheral blood, collected on day 0 of AZD1222 vaccination. The CDR3 loop is CASSMLRGQGGNEKLFF. The CDR3 bases are TGTGCCAGTAGTATGTTGCGGGGGCAGGGGGGGAATGAAAAACTGTTTTTT.